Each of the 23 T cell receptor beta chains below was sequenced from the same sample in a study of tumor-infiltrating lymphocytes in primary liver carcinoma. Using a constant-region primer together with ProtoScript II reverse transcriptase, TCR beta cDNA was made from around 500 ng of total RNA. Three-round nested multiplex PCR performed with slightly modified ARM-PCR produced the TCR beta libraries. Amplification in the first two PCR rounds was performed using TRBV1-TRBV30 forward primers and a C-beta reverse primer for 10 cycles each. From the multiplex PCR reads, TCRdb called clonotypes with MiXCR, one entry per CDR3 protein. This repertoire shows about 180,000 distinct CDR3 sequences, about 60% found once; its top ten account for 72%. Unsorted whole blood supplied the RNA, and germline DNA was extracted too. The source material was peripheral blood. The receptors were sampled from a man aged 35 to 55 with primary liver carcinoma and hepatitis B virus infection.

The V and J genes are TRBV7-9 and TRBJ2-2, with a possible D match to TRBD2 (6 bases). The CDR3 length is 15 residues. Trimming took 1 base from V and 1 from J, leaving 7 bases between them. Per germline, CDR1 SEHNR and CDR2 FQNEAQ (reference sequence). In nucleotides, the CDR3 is TGTGCCAGCAGCTTAGGGGACTGGAACACCGGGGAGCTGTTTTTT. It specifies CASSLGDWNTGELFF.

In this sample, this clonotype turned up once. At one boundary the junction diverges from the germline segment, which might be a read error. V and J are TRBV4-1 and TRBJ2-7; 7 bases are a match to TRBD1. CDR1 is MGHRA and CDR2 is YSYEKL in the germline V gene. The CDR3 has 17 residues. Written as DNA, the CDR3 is TGCGCCAGTAGCCCTCGCGGTCTCGGGGACAGATCCTACGAGCAGTACTTC. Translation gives CASSPRGLGDRSYEQYF.

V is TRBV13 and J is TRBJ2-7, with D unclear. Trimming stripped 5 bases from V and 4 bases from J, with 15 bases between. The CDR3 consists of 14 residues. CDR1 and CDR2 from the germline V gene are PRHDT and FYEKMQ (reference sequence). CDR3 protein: CASSLRTAGYEQYF. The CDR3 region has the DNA TGTGCCAGCAGCCTCCGAACCGCCGGGTACGAGCAGTACTTC.

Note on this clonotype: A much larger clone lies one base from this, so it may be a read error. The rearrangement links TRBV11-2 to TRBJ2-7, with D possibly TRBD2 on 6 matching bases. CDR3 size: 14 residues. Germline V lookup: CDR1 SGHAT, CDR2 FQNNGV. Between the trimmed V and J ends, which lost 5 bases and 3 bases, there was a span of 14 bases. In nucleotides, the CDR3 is TGTGCCAGCAGCCCCGAAGGGAGGTTCTACGAGCAGTACTTC. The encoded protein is CASSPEGRFYEQYF.

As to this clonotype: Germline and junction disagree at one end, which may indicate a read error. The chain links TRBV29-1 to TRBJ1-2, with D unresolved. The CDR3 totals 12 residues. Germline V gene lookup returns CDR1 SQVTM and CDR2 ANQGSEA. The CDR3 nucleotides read TGCAACGTTGATTACGGCGACTATGGCTACACCTTC. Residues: CNVDYGDYGYTF.

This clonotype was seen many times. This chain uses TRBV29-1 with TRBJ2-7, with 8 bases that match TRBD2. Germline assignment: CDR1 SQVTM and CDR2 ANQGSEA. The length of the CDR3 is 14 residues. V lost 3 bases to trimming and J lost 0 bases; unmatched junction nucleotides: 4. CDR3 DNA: TGCAGCGTTGATTTAACTAGCGGCTCCTACGAGCAGTACTTC. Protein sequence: CSVDLTSGSYEQYF.

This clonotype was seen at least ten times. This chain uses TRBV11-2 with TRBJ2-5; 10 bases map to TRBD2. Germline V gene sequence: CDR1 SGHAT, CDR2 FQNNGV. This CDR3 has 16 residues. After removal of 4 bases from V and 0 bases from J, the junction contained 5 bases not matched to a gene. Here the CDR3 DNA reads TGTGCCAGCAGCTCTAGCGGGAGAATGTACCAAGAGACCCAGTACTTC. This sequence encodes CASSSSGRMYQETQYF.

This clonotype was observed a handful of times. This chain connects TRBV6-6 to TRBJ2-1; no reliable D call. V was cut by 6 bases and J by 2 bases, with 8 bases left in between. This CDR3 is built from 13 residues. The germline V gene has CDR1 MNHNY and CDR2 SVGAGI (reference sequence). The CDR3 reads CASREFPYNEQFF. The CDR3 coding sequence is TGTGCCAGCAGGGAGTTCCCCTACAATGAGCAGTTCTTC.

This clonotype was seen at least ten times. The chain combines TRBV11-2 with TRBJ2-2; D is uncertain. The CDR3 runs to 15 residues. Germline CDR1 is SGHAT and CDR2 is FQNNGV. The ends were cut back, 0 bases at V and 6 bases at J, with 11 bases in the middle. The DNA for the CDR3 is TGTGCCAGCAGCTTAGACCCTCACAGTTCCGGGGAGCTGTTTTTT. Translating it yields CASSLDPHSSGELFF.

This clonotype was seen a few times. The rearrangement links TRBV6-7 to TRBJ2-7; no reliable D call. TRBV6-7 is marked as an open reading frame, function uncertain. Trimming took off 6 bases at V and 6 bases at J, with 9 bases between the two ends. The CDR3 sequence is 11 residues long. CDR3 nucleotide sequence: TGTGCCAGCAGATCCCGCGGCGAGCAGTACTTC. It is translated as CASRSRGEQYF.

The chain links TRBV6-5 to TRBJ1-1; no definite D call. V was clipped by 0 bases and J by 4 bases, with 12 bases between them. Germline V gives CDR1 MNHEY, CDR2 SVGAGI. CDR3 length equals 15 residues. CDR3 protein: CASSYSRVGGTEAFF. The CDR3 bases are TGTGCCAGCAGTTACTCGAGGGTGGGTGGCACTGAAGCTTTCTTT.

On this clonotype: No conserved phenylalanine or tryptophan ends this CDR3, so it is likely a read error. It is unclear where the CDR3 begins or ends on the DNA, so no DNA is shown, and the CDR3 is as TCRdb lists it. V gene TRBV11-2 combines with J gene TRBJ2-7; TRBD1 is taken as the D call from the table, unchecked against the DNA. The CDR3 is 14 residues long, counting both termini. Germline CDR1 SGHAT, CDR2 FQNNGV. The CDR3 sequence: CASSLTDRVYEQYL.

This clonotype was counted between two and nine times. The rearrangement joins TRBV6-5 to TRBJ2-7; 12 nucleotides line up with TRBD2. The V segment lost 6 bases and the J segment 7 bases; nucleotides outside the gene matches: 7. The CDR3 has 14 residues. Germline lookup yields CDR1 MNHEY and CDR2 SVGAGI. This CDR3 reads CASSSSGRAEEQYF. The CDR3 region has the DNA TGTGCCAGCAGCTCTAGCGGGAGGGCGGAAGAGCAGTACTTC.

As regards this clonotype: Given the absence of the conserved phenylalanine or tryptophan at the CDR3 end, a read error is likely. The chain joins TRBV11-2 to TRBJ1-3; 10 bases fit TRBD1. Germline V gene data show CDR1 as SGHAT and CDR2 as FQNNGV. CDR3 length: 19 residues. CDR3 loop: CPSSPRVRSDRGPGNTIYL. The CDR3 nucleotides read TGTCCCAGCAGCCCCCGGGTTCGCTCCGACAGGGGGCCTGGAAACACCATATATCTT.

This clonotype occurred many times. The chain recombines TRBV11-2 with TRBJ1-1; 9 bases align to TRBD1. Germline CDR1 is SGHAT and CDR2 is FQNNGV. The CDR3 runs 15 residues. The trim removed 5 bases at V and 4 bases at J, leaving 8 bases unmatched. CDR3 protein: CASSPGQGLGTEAFF. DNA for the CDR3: TGTGCCAGCAGCCCGGGACAGGGTTTGGGCACTGAAGCTTTCTTT. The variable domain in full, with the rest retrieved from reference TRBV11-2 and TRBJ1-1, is EAGVAQSPRYKIIEKRQSVAFWCNPISGHATLYWYQQILGQGPKLLIQFQNNGVVDDSQLPKDRFSAERLKGVDSTLKIQPAKLEDSAVYLCASSPGQGLGTEAFFGQGTRLTVV.

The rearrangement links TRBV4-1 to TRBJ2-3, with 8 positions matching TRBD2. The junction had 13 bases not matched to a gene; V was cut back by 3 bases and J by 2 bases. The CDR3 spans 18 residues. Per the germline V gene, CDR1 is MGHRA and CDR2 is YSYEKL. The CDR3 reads CASSHHHPGLEDTDTQYF. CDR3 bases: TGCGCCAGCAGCCATCACCACCCGGGACTAGAAGACACAGATACGCAGTATTTT.

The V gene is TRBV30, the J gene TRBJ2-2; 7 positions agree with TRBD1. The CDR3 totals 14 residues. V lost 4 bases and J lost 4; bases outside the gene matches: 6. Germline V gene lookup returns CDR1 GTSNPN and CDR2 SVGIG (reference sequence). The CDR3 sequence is CAWTTGVGTGELFF. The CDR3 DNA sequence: TGTGCCTGGACTACAGGGGTAGGCACCGGGGAGCTGTTTTTT.

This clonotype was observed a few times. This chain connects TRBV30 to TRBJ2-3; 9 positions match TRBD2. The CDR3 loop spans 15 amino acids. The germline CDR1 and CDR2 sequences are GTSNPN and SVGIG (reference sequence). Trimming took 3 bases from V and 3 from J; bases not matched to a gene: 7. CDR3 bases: TGTGCCTGGAGGCGGCGCGGGAGGGGGACAGATACGCAGTATTTT. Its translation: CAWRRRGRGTDTQYF.

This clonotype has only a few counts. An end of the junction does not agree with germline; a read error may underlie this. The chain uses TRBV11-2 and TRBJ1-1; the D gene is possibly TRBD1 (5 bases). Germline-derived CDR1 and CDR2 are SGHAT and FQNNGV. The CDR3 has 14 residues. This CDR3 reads CASSPWNEGTEASF. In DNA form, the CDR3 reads TGTGCCAGCAGCCCCTGGAATGAGGGGACTGAAGCTTCCTTT.

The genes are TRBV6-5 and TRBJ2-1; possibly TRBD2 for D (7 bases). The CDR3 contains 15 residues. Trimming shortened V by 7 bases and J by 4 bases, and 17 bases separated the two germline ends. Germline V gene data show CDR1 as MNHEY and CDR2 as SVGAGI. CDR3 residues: CASKGEGLGYNEQFF. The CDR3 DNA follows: TGTGCCAGCAAGGGGGAGGGCCTGGGGTACAATGAGCAGTTCTTC.

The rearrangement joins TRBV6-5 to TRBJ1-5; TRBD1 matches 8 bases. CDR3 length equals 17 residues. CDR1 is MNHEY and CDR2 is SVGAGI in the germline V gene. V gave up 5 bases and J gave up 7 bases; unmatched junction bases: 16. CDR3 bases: TGTGCCAGCAGTCCCGTGGGGGGGGACAGGTCTGGGCAGCCCCAGCATTTT. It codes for CASSPVGGDRSGQPQHF.

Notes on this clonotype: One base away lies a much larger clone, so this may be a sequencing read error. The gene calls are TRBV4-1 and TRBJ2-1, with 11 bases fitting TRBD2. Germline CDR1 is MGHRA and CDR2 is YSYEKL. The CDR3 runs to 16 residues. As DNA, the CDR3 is TGCGCCATCAGCCAAGTTACTAGCGGGAGATTCAATGAGCAGTTCTTC. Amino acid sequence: CAISQVTSGRFNEQFF.

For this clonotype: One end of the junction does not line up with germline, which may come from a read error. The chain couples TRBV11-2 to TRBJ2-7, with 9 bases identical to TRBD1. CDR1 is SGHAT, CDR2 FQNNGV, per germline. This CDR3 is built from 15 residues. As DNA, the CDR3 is TGTGGCAGCAGCCGCCGGGACAGGGATCTCTACGAGCAGTACTTC. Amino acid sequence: CGSSRRDRDLYEQYF.